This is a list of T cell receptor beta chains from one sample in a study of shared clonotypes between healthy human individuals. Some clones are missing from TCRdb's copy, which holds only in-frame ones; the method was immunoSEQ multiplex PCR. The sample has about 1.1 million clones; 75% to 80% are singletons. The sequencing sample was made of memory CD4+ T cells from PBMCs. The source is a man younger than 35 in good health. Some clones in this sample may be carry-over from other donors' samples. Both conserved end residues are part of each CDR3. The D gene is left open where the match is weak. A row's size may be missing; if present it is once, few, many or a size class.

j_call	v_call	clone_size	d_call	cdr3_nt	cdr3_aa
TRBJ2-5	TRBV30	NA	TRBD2	TGTGCCTGGAGGACTAGCGGGATTTTAGGTTCCCAGTACTTC	CAWRTSGILGSQYF
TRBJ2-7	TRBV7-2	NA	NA	TGTGCCAGCAGCCTTCAGACGGGCGGCGGGGTCTACGAGCAGTACTTC	CASSLQTGGGVYEQYF
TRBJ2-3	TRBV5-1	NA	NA	TGCGCCAGCAGCCAGGCGGAGTATGGGGTCACAGATACGCAGTATTTT	CASSQAEYGVTDTQYF
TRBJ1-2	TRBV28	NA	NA	TGTGCCAGCAGTCCGCAAGGGACATTATCTCTGCTAAGTGGCTACACCTTC	CASSPQGTLSLLSGYTF
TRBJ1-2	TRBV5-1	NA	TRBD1	TGCGCCAGCAGCTCTACAGGGGTTTCTAGCTATGGCTACACCTTC	CASSSTGVSSYGYTF
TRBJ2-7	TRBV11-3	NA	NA	TGTGCCAGCAGCTTAAGCGCGGGGACCTACGAGCAGTACTTC	CASSLSAGTYEQYF
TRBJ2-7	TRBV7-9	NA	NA	TGTGCCAGCAGCTCCCTAACAGGCTTTATATCCTACGAGCAGTACTTC	CASSSLTGFISYEQYF
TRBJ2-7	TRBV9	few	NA	TGTGCCAGCAGCGTAGCGTGGTCGGGCTCCTACGAGCAGTACTTC	CASSVAWSGSYEQYF
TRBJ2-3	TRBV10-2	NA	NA	TGCGCCAGCAGTTCGGGACGCACAGATACGCAGTATTTT	CASSSGRTDTQYF
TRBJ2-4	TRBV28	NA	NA	TGTGCCAGCACGGGGCCAGCCCTAATAAACATTCAGTACTTC	CASTGPALINIQYF
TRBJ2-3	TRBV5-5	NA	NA	TGTGCCAGCAGCCCCTCGTGGGGCACAGATACGCAGTATTTT	CASSPSWGTDTQYF
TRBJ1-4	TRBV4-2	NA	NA	TGTGCCAGCAGCCAAGATTCGGGGGCGGGTAATGAAAAACTGTTTTTT	CASSQDSGAGNEKLFF
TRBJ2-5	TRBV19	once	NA	TGTGCCAGTAGTATAGTTGGCCTGGGACGGCGACCGGAGACCCAGTACTTC	CASSIVGLGRRPETQYF
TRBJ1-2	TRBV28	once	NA	TGTGCCAGCAGAGGGCAACAGGCCCTTTATGGCTACACCTTC	CASRGQQALYGYTF
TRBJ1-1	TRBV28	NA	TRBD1	TGTGCCAGCAGTTTACAGGGGGCGAATTTTGGCTCTGAAGCTTTCTTT	CASSLQGANFGSEAFF
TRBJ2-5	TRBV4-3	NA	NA	TGCGCCAGCAGCCAAGGCAGGGGACAAAAGACCCAGTACTTC	CASSQGRGQKTQYF
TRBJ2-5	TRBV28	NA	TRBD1	TGTGCCAGCAGTCTCTCTCTTTACAGGGGGACCGACTTC	CASSLSLYRGTDF
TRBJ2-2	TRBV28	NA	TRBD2	TGTGCCAGCACCGCCGGGGGGTCCCCCACCGGGGAGCTGTTTTTT	CASTAGGSPTGELFF
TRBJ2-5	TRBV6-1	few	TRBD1	TGTGCCAGCAGTGAAAAAAAGGGACAGGGTCGCCATGGGACCCAGTACTTC	CASSEKKGQGRHGTQYF
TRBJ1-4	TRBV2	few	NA	TGTGCCAGCAGTTGGGGGACAACTAATGAAAAACTGTTTTTT	CASSWGTTNEKLFF
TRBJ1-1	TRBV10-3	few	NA	TGTGCCATCAGAATCCAAGCGAACACTGAAGCTTTCTTT	CAIRIQANTEAFF
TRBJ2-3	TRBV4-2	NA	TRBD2	TGTGCCAGCAGCATGATCGGGACTAGCGGGAGCTCGCAGTATTTT	CASSMIGTSGSSQYF
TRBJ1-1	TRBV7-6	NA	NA	TGTGCCAGCAGCCCCCGGGGACCGACGAACACTGAAGCTTTCTTT	CASSPRGPTNTEAFF
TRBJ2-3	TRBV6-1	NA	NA	TGTGCCAGCGGGGGCACGTGGGGAACGCAGTATTTT	CASGGTWGTQYF
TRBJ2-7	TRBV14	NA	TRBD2	TGTGCCAGCAGCCAAGAACTATTGGGACCAGGACTAGCGGGAAGAAGGACCTACGAGCAGTACTTC	CASSQELLGPGLAGRRTYEQYF
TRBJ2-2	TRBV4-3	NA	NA	TGCGCCAGCAGCCTCAAGCAGGACACCGGGGAGCTGTTTTTT	CASSLKQDTGELFF
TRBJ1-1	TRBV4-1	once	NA	TGCGCCAGCAGCCAAGATAGGAACCAGAGGGAAGCTTTCTTT	CASSQDRNQREAFF
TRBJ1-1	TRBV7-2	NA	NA	TGTGCCAGCAGCTTAGGTGGCAGTCCGCCCATGAACACTGAAGCTTTCTTT	CASSLGGSPPMNTEAFF
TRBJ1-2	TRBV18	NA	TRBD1	TGTGCCAGCTCACCCGCCGGGACAGCAACCTATGGCTACACCTTC	CASSPAGTATYGYTF
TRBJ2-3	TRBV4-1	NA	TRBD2	TGCGCCAGCAGCCAAGAAGGGACTAGCGGGAGAAAGAGCACAGATACGCAGTATTTT	CASSQEGTSGRKSTDTQYF
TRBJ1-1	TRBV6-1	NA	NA	TGTGCCAGCAGCGAGGGGCTGGGGTCCAAAGCTTTCTTT	CASSEGLGSKAFF
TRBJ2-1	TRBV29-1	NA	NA	TGCAGCGTTTTAACTCGGGCTGGGCAGTTCTTC	CSVLTRAGQFF
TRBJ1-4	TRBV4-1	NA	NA	TGCGCCAGCAGCCGAGGCAACAGGGCGAGAACAACTAATGAAAAACTGTTTTTT	CASSRGNRARTTNEKLFF
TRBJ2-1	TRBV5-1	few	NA	TGCGCCAGCAGCTTGGAACAAATCAGTGAGCAGTTCTTC	CASSLEQISEQFF
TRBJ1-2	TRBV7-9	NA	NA	TGTGCCAGCAGCAGTAGGGACCGCTCTCCGGGAGGCTACACCTTC	CASSSRDRSPGGYTF